This T cell receptor beta chain was recovered during a study of shared clonotypes between healthy human individuals. Study-level points and caveats: Depth was large, yet rarefaction showed that sorted-subset sequencing was incomplete.

Germline CDR1 reads SGHNT; CDR2 reads YENEEA. The CDR3 has 13 residues. With 5 bases removed from V and 7 bases from J, the gap between germline ends came to 14 bases. Terminally differentiated effector memory CD45RA+ cells were excluded from the naive CD8 cells, which were CD45RO-negative and positively selected for CCR7. Turning to this clone: The antigen is unknown.

Method: immunoSEQ multiplex PCR; TCRdb's copy keeps in-frame clones and lacks some. The table lists around 2,000,000 clones, about 95% of them singletons, with 1% to 1.5% in the top ten. Specimen: naive CD8+ T cells sorted from blood. The chain couples TRBV11-3 to TRBJ1-1; no clear D. This TCR came from a man aged 18 to 30 in good health. The CDR3, as DNA: TGTGCCAGCAGCCAAAACCCGCAGAGTGAAGCTTTCTTT. It encodes CASSQNPQSEAFF.